The clone carrying this T cell receptor beta chain was recorded only once. Followed over time, Seattle patients had been enrolled while infection was active. Original handling: Amplifying reference gene primers gave estimates of nucleated cell counts. Sequencing used immunoSEQ multiplex PCR; TCRdb keeps in-frame clones, though not all of them. The DNA gave D and trimming, while V, J and clone size come from that table. Here the sample spans fewer than 300,000 clones, 80% to 95% being singletons. This record comes from a study of blood T cell repertoires in COVID-19. Study-level information: Samples of COVID-19 (acute and convalescent) were obtained from the United States, Italy and Spain.

Specimen: peripheral blood. This sequence originates from a young adult with COVID-19, enrolled during active disease.

This CDR3 reads CASSSTGDSGANVLTF. In nucleotides, the CDR3 is TGTGCCAGCAGCTCGACAGGGGACTCTGGGGCCAACGTCCTGACTTTC. The rearrangement joins TRBV6-2 or TRBV6-3 to TRBJ2-6, with 8 bases matching TRBD1. Trimming took 6 bases from V and 0 from J; bases not matched to a gene: 4. CDR1 is MNHEY, CDR2 SVGEGT, per germline. This CDR3 is 16 amino acids long.